These 26 T cell receptor beta chains originate from one sample sequenced in a study of radiation and T cells in renal cell carcinoma. Repertoires were generated with immunoSEQ multiplex PCR, while TCRdb's copy carries only in-frame clones and drops some. The top ten hold 20% to 25% of the sample, which has tens of thousands of clones, approximately 83% seen once. Time point defined: blood 2 weeks post-SBRT. Treatment described: 15 Gy SBRT to primary tumor, nephrectomy 4 weeks later. The material was blood, obtained from a patient whose treatment included radiotherapy and nephrectomy. The receptors here all came from a woman in her forties or fifties with renal cell carcinoma.

This chain links TRBV4-2 with TRBJ1-2; D gene ambiguous. The CDR3 is 16 residues long. Trimming left V 0 bases short and J 0 bases short, with 11 bases between. The germline V gene encodes CDR1 LGHNA and CDR2 YNFKEQ. This CDR3 is CASSQELVGANYGYTF. The DNA for the CDR3 is TGTGCCAGCAGCCAAGAGCTAGTCGGGGCTAACTATGGCTACACCTTC.

This chain connects TRBV13 to TRBJ1-2; D is undetermined. Looked up from germline, CDR1 is PRHDT and CDR2 is FYEKMQ (reference sequence). CDR3 size: 13 residues. Trimming took 5 bases from V and 4 from J, leaving 11 bases between them. As DNA, the CDR3 is TGTGCCAGCAGCATACAGAATTCCTATGGCTACACCTTC. Protein sequence: CASSIQNSYGYTF.

V is TRBV23-1 and J is TRBJ2-7; TRBD1 matches 8 bases. TRBV23-1 is an open reading frame whose function is uncertain. V was clipped by 3 bases and J by 0 bases; unmatched bases: 7. The CDR3 is 16 amino acids. The CDR3 coding sequence is TGCGCCAGCAGTCAGTGGGGACAGGCCAGCTCCTACGAGCAGTACTTC. Translated: CASSQWGQASSYEQYF.

The CDR3 sequence: CSARNQLLQFF. The CDR3 DNA sequence: TGCAGTGCTAGAAACCAGTTACTGCAGTTCTTC. This chain links TRBV20-1 with TRBJ2-1; no reliable D call. This CDR3 comprises 11 residues. The germline V and J ends were trimmed by 2 bases and 12 bases, with 11 bases remaining between them. From germline, CDR1 is DFQATT and CDR2 SNEGSKA (reference sequence).

This chain connects TRBV5-6 to TRBJ2-7, with 13 positions matching TRBD2. There are 16 residues in the CDR3. J lost 1 base, V lost 3 bases, and 4 bases had no gene match. Germline V gene lookup returns CDR1 SGHDT and CDR2 YYEEEE. CDR3 loop: CASSSGTSGISYEQYF. CDR3 in DNA: TGTGCCAGCAGCTCGGGGACTAGCGGGATTTCCTACGAGCAGTACTTC.

This chain connects TRBV5-1 to TRBJ1-3; 7 bases line up with TRBD1. J lost 8 bases, V lost 7 bases, and 9 bases had no gene match. CDR3 length: 13 residues. The germline V gene encodes CDR1 SGHRS and CDR2 YFSETQ. The CDR3 sequence: CASRQGEGYTIYF. The DNA of the CDR3 is TGCGCCAGCCGACAGGGTGAAGGCTACACCATATATTTT.

The genes are TRBV9 and TRBJ2-1; 16 nucleotides agree with TRBD2. The junction had 8 bases not matched to a gene; V was cut back by 2 bases and J by 9 bases. Germline CDR1 is SGDLS and CDR2 is YYNGEE. The CDR3 length is 17 residues. The DNA for the CDR3 is TGTGCCAGCAGCGTCGGGGGACTAGCGGGAGGGAAGGGTGAGCAGTTCTTC. Amino acid sequence: CASSVGGLAGGKGEQFF.

This chain links TRBV19 with TRBJ2-3; TRBD1 agrees at 12 bases. The ends lost 7 bases at V and 4 bases at J; junction bases unmatched: 6. Germline V CDR1 and CDR2: LNHDA, SQIVND (reference sequence). The CDR3 is made up of 15 amino acids. CDR3 residues: CASNRDRGLSDTQYF. CDR3 nucleotide sequence: TGTGCCAGTAATCGGGACAGGGGGCTTTCAGATACGCAGTATTTT.

The chain employs TRBV7-6 and TRBJ1-2; D uncertain. The CDR3 consists of 14 residues. Germline V gene data show CDR1 as SGHVS and CDR2 as FNYEAQ. The germline V and J ends were trimmed by 5 bases and 0 bases, with 10 bases remaining between them. This chain's CDR3 is CASSPHLANYGYTF. CDR3 DNA sequence: TGTGCCAGCAGCCCCCACCTAGCTAACTATGGCTACACCTTC.

The chain couples TRBV4-1 to TRBJ2-5, with TRBD2 matching over 12 bases. Trimming took 5 bases from V and 3 from J; bases not matched to a gene: 4. This CDR3 is 15 amino acids long. Germline CDR1 reads MGHRA; CDR2 reads YSYEKL. The CDR3 here is CASSGRLAGEETQYF. In DNA, the CDR3 is TGCGCCAGCAGCGGGCGACTAGCGGGAGAAGAGACCCAGTACTTC.

The chain carries TRBV11-2 and TRBJ1-1, with TRBD1 matching over 7 bases. The CDR3 sequence is 15 residues long. Germline V gene data show CDR1 as SGHAT and CDR2 as FQNNGV. With V trimmed by 1 base and J by 5 bases, 7 bases remained unmatched. The CDR3, as DNA: TGTGCCAGCAGCTTAGTGGAGGGGGCGCGGACTGAAGCTTTCTTT. Translated, it gives CASSLVEGARTEAFF.

The rearrangement links TRBV7-8 to TRBJ2-7; a possible D gene is TRBD2 (5 bases). V shed 5 bases and J shed 4 bases, with 18 bases lying between them. The CDR3 extends over 15 amino acids. Germline V CDR1 and CDR2: SGHVS, FQNEAQ. CDR3 in amino acids: CASSNSVVARYEQYF. The CDR3 DNA follows: TGTGCCAGCAGCAATAGCGTGGTGGCCAGGTACGAGCAGTACTTC.

The J gene is TRBJ1-6, the V gene TRBV5-1; D gene unclear. The germline V gene encodes CDR1 SGHRS and CDR2 YFSETQ. V was cut by 3 bases and J by 7 bases, with 17 bases left in between. CDR3 size: 16 residues. In DNA, the CDR3 is TGCGCCAGCAGCTCCTTAGGTGCAGCGGTCAATTCACCCCTCCACTTT. It yields the protein CASSSLGAAVNSPLHF.

In regard to this clone: Different DNA sequences within this sample yield the same CDR3. The chain uses TRBV5-1 and TRBJ2-5, with 9 bases aligning to TRBD1. V was pared by 1 base and J by 2 bases, with 3 bases of the junction left unmatched. Germline V CDR1 and CDR2: SGHRS, YFSETQ. CDR3 length equals 15 residues. The CDR3 loop reads CASSLYGTGQETQYF. The DNA of the CDR3 is TGCGCCAGCAGCTTGTATGGGACAGGGCAAGAGACCCAGTACTTC. Looking up the rest from reference TRBV5-1 and TRBJ2-5 gives the full variable domain: KAGVTQTPRYLIKTRGQQVTLSCSPISGHRSVSWYQQTPGQGLQFLFEYFSETQRNKGNFPGRFSGRQFSNSRSEMNVSTLELGDSALYLCASSLYGTGQETQYFGPGTRLLVL.

The rearrangement uses TRBV7-2 and TRBJ1-5; D might be TRBD1 (6 bases). The length of the CDR3 is 15 residues. From germline, CDR1 is SGHTA and CDR2 FQGNSA. The V end lost 5 bases, the J end lost 2 bases, and 13 bases lay between the germline ends. The chain's CDR3 is CASSQYPGGNQPQHF. CDR3 DNA: TGTGCCAGCAGCCAGTACCCAGGGGGCAATCAGCCCCAGCATTTT. Combining the CDR3 with reference TRBV7-2 and TRBJ1-5 gives the whole variable domain GAGVSQSPSNKVTEKGKDVELRCDPISGHTALYWYRQSLGQGLEFLIYFQGNSAPDKSGLPSDRFSAERTGGSVSTLTIQRTQQEDSAVYLCASSQYPGGNQPQHFGDGTRLSIL.

The chain is built from TRBV7-2 and TRBJ1-2; D possibly corresponds to TRBD1 (6 bases). This CDR3 contains 13 residues. The V gene lost 4 bases and the J gene lost 6 bases, with 12 bases spanning the gap. Germline CDR1 SGHTA, CDR2 FQGNSA. The CDR3 region has the DNA TGTGCCAGCAGCTCGCAGGGGTCCCATGGCTACACCTTC. It is translated as CASSSQGSHGYTF.

CDR3 loop: CASSIDPGQGNEQYF. For the CDR3, the DNA is TGTGCCAGTAGTATAGACCCGGGACAGGGAAACGAGCAGTACTTC. The V call is TRBV19, the J call TRBJ2-7; 9 bases agree with TRBD1. CDR3 size: 15 residues. Germline V gives CDR1 LNHDA, CDR2 SQIVND (reference sequence). Trimming cost V 0 bases and J 5 bases; bases outside gene matches: 5.

The V gene is TRBV7-9, the J gene TRBJ1-1, with D unclear. The germline V gene encodes CDR1 SEHNR and CDR2 FQNEAQ (reference sequence). The CDR3 runs 15 residues. Deletions cut 1 base from V and 5 bases from J, with 14 bases between. CDR3 loop: CASSLDAGGGTEAFF. DNA of the CDR3: TGTGCCAGCAGCTTAGATGCAGGTGGAGGGACTGAAGCTTTCTTT.

This clone was observed a handful of times. J is TRBJ1-5 and V is TRBV4-2; a possible D gene is TRBD1 (5 bases). Between the trimmed V and J ends, which lost 0 bases and 2 bases, there was a span of 8 bases. Per germline, CDR1 LGHNA and CDR2 YNFKEQ. CDR3 length: 15 amino acids. CDR3 sequence: CASSQEVGRNQPQHF. The CDR3 DNA follows: TGTGCCAGCAGCCAAGAGGTGGGACGCAATCAGCCCCAGCATTTT.

V gene TRBV5-4 combines with J gene TRBJ1-5, with D perhaps TRBD1 (6 bases). Germline CDR1 reads SGHNT; CDR2 reads YYREEE (reference sequence). V gave up 4 bases and J gave up 3 bases, with 20 bases separating them. CDR3 size: 17 residues. DNA of the CDR3: TGTGCCAGCAGCCAAAGGTTGGCAGGGGACTTCAATCAGCCCCAGCATTTT. Encoded protein: CASSQRLAGDFNQPQHF.

This sequence joins TRBV6-1 and TRBJ1-4; no reliable D call. Germline CDR1 and CDR2: MNHNS and SASEGT. This CDR3 is 13 amino acids long. The ends were cut back, 1 base at V and 5 bases at J, with 5 bases in the middle. CDR3 region: CASSEGLNEKLFF. The CDR3 DNA follows: TGTGCCAGCAGTGAAGGCCTGAATGAAAAACTGTTTTTT.

This chain uses TRBV9 with TRBJ2-7; D is possibly TRBD1 (5 bases). In germline, CDR1 is SGDLS, CDR2 YYNGEE. Trimming left V 0 bases short and J 0 bases short, with 13 bases between. CDR3 length: 16 residues. CDR3 sequence reads: CASSVGVQVSSYEQYF. The CDR3 nucleotides read TGTGCCAGCAGCGTAGGCGTACAGGTCAGCTCCTACGAGCAGTACTTC.

V gene TRBV7-9 combines with J gene TRBJ2-3; 7 positions match TRBD2. With 5 bases clipped from V and 5 bases from J, the junction kept 19 bases outside the gene matches. The CDR3 is 18 residues long. The V gene's germline CDR1 is SEHNR and CDR2 FQNEAQ (reference sequence). The chain's CDR3 is CASSRQLRGGFWKDTQYF. DNA for the CDR3: TGTGCCAGCAGCCGCCAGTTACGGGGAGGGTTTTGGAAAGATACGCAGTATTTT.

The chain uses TRBV7-2 and TRBJ1-5, with a tentative D call TRBD1 (5 bases). CDR3 length equals 14 residues. Trimming removed 3 bases from V and 4 bases from J, with 10 bases in between. Germline lookup yields CDR1 SGHTA and CDR2 FQGNSA. The CDR3 coding sequence is TGTGCCAGCAGCTTCGCGGGGGGTAATCAGCCCCAGCATTTT. Translating it yields CASSFAGGNQPQHF.

The rearrangement joins TRBV27 to TRBJ1-6, with D uncertain. The CDR3 covers 13 residues. Trimming pared 6 bases from V and 7 bases from J, leaving 10 bases between. Germline V lookup: CDR1 MNHEY, CDR2 SMNVEV (reference sequence). CDR3 protein: CASSGSRNSPLHF. DNA for the CDR3: TGTGCCAGCAGCGGTAGTAGGAATTCACCCCTCCACTTT.

This clone was counted ten times or more. The chain couples TRBV28 to TRBJ2-5, with a possible D match to TRBD2 (6 bases). CDR1 and CDR2 from the germline V gene are MDHEN and SYDVKM. V was trimmed by 5 bases and J by 4 bases, leaving 14 bases between them. The CDR3 sequence is 14 residues long. The CDR3: CASSRVGGRETQYF. DNA for the CDR3: TGTGCCAGCAGTCGGGTCGGAGGGCGAGAGACCCAGTACTTC.